This section outlines one T cell receptor beta chain sequence together with its context. Its matching antigen is unknown. The TCRbeta library was prepared with unique molecular identifiers. TCRdb re-derived calls from the PCR reads in MiXCR, one entry per CDR3 protein. Of some 110,000 distinct CDR3 sequences listed, 10% are singletons. This specimen comes from a study of T-cell reconstitution after alpha-beta-depleted transplantation in children. Whole-study findings and limits: The authors attributed T-cell counts and diversity one year after transplant mostly to newly produced T cells. After transplant, high TCRbeta diversity at day 60 in some patients arose from surviving recipient T cells and thymic progenitors. By about two months after transplant, alpha-beta T cells reportedly arose from several hundred graft clones that had expanded.

The CDR3 is 16 amino acids. J lost 7 bases, V lost 1 base, and 13 bases had no gene match. Germline CDR1 MDHEN, CDR2 SYDVKM. J is TRBJ2-7 and V is TRBV28; TRBD2 agrees at 7 bases. The source was PBMCs, collected before TCRalphabeta/CD19-depleted stem cell transplant. This clonotype was sampled from a boy younger than 10 with acute lymphoblastic leukemia, due to receive a stem cell transplant. As DNA, the CDR3 is TGTGCCAGCAGTTTATTATTGGGCGCGACTAGCCCAGAGCAGTACTTC. It specifies CASSLLLGATSPEQYF.